This T cell receptor beta chain was sequenced in a study of tumor T cells in aggressive B-cell lymphoma. Data came from immunoSEQ multiplex PCR; TCRdb stores just in-frame clones and leaves some out. Among about 7,900 clones listed, approximately 82% were seen once. V was clipped by 2 bases and J by 0 bases, with 8 bases between them. Germline V gene data show CDR1 as LNHDA and CDR2 as SQIVND (reference sequence). CDR3 length: 16 amino acids. This receptor was obtained from an adult with diffuse large B cell lymphoma. This chain connects TRBV19 to TRBJ2-6; D gene unclear. Sequencing input: tumor tissue. The CDR3 loop reads CASSIRVNSGANVLTF. The CDR3 DNA follows: TGTGCCAGTAGTATACGGGTAAACTCTGGGGCCAACGTCCTGACTTTC.